Listed below are T cell receptor beta chains from one sample, sequenced in a study of shared clonotypes between healthy human individuals. Data came from immunoSEQ multiplex PCR; TCRdb stores just in-frame clones and leaves some out. The sample gives 1 million to 1.2 million clones, 60% to 85% of which show up once; approximately 0.9% is in the top ten. Material for sequencing was memory CD4+ T cells from PBMCs. These TCRs come from a man in his late teens or twenties in good health. Some clones in this sample may be carry-over from other donors' samples. Both conserved end residues are part of each CDR3. The order of the fields is clone size, J gene, D gene, V gene, CDR3 protein, CDR3 DNA. D genes are given only for firm matches. Expanded clones get a size class; other rows say once, few or many, or leave the size out.

>-|TRBJ2-7|TRBD1|TRBV28
CASSQVGTGGLYEQYF
TGTGCCAGCAGTCAAGTAGGGACAGGGGGCTTATACGAGCAGTACTTC
>-|TRBJ1-4|-|TRBV5-1
CASSRTVATNEKLFF
TGCGCCAGCAGCCGGACAGTTGCAACTAATGAAAAACTGTTTTTT
>few|TRBJ1-3|TRBD1|TRBV10-3
CAISEDRDGNTIYF
TGTGCCATCAGTGAGGACAGGGATGGAAACACCATATATTTT
>-|TRBJ2-1|TRBD2|TRBV5-1
CASSLARTSGKGHEQFF
TGCGCCAGCAGCTTGGCCCGGACTAGCGGGAAAGGACATGAGCAGTTCTTC
>few|TRBJ1-1|TRBD1|TRBV29-1
CSASGGVTEAFF
TGCAGCGCCTCAGGGGGGGTCACTGAAGCTTTCTTT
>-|TRBJ2-7|-|TRBV5-1
CASSLGQLGGGYYEQYF
TGCGCCAGCAGCTTGGGACAACTGGGAGGTGGGTACTACGAGCAGTACTTC
>-|TRBJ2-4|-|TRBV7-9
CASSLEGAKNIQYF
TGTGCCAGCAGCTTAGAGGGGGCCAAAAACATTCAGTACTTC
>-|TRBJ2-2|TRBD2|TRBV4-1
CASSQEASGSGELFF
TGTGCCAGCAGCCAAGAAGCTAGCGGGAGCGGGGAGCTGTTTTTT
>-|TRBJ1-2|-|TRBV5-1
CASSLQGPDGYTF
TGCGCCAGCAGCTTACAAGGGCCGGATGGCTACACCTTC
>-|TRBJ2-5|TRBD2|TRBV7-9
CASSSTSAEETQYF
TGTGCCAGCAGCTCTACTAGCGCCGAAGAGACCCAGTACTTC
>-|TRBJ2-3|TRBD1|TRBV14
CASSQGLWGQKYF
TGTGCCAGCAGCCAAGGTCTGTGGGGACAGAAGTATTTT
>few|TRBJ2-1|TRBD2|TRBV4-1
CASSQDRREGLRYYEQFF
TGCGCCAGCAGCCAAGATCGACGGGAGGGTTTAAGGTATTATGAGCAGTTCTTC
>-|TRBJ2-1|-|TRBV2
CANRALADKFF
TGTGCCAACAGGGCCCTAGCGGACAAGTTCTTC
>-|TRBJ2-7|-|TRBV18
CASSPRQDLNYEQYF
TGTGCCAGCTCACCACGACAGGACCTAAACTACGAGCAGTACTTC
>once|TRBJ2-1|TRBD1|TRBV6-5
CASSPPGTGGFEQFF
TGTGCCAGCAGTCCACCCGGGACAGGGGGGTTCGAGCAGTTCTTC
>-|TRBJ2-5|-|TRBV18
CASSPTQGQETQYF
TGTGCCAGCTCACCTACACAGGGACAAGAGACCCAGTACTTC
>-|TRBJ1-5|-|TRBV6-5
CASSPGGGHQPQHF
TGTGCCAGCAGCCCGGGGGGAGGGCATCAGCCCCAGCATTTT
>few|TRBJ2-1|TRBD2|TRBV11-2
CASSLGGGPTQQFF
TGTGCCAGCAGCTTGGGCGGGGGGCCGACCCAGCAGTTCTTC
>-|TRBJ1-1|TRBD1|TRBV18
CASSVDREGAEAFF
TGTGCCAGCTCCGTGGACAGGGAGGGTGCTGAAGCTTTCTTT
>-|TRBJ2-5|-|TRBV5-6
CASSLRGAEETQYF
TGTGCCAGCAGCTTGAGGGGGGCGGAAGAGACCCAGTACTTC
>-|TRBJ2-5|-|TRBV28
CASSWDTSRQETQYF
TGTGCCAGCAGTTGGGACACCAGCAGGCAAGAGACCCAGTACTTC
>-|TRBJ1-2|-|TRBV10-3
CAISGSDYGYTF
TGTGCCATCAGTGGGTCTGATTATGGCTACACCTTC
>-|TRBJ2-7|TRBD1|TRBV2
CASSGGQGSYEQYF
TGTGCCAGCAGCGGAGGACAGGGCTCCTACGAGCAGTACTTC
>-|TRBJ2-5|TRBD2|TRBV28
CASKLAGARETQYF
TGTGCCAGCAAACTAGCGGGAGCCCGGGAGACCCAGTACTTC
>-|TRBJ2-2|-|TRBV7-8
CASSFRAQNTGELFF
TGTGCCAGCAGCTTCAGGGCCCAAAACACCGGGGAGCTGTTTTTT
>-|TRBJ1-3|-|TRBV7-2
CASSPTGTSGNTIYF
TGTGCCAGCAGCCCAACCGGGACCTCTGGAAACACCATATATTTT
>-|TRBJ2-7|-|TRBV6-5
CASRGPGAYEQYF
TGTGCCAGCAGGGGACCGGGGGCCTACGAGCAGTACTTC
>few|TRBJ1-2|TRBD1|TRBV6-5
CASSYSTGVDGYTF
TGTGCCAGCAGTTACTCTACAGGGGTAGACGGCTACACCTTC
>-|TRBJ1-1|TRBD1|TRBV6-5
CASSYPGQGGTEAFF
TGTGCCAGCAGTTACCCGGGCCAGGGGGGCACTGAAGCTTTCTTT
>once|TRBJ2-7|-|TRBV11-2
CASSLVFGEKYEQYF
TGTGCCAGCAGCTTAGTTTTTGGGGAGAAGTACGAGCAGTACTTC
>-|TRBJ1-2|TRBD1|TRBV6-5
CASRMGTGLYGYTF
TGTGCCAGCAGGATGGGGACAGGACTATATGGCTACACCTTC
>-|TRBJ2-3|-|TRBV4-1
CASSQAGRGTDTQYF
TGCGCCAGCAGCCAAGCGGGGCGAGGCACAGATACGCAGTATTTT
>many|TRBJ1-3|TRBD1|TRBV7-2
CASSFVPGQGPGNTIYF
TGTGCCAGCAGCTTTGTTCCGGGACAGGGTCCGGGAAACACCATATATTTT
>-|TRBJ1-1|-|TRBV10-1
CASKYCSVQAGTEAFF
TGCGCCAGCAAATACTGCAGTGTGCAAGCGGGCACTGAAGCTTTCTTT
>-|TRBJ2-1|TRBD2|TRBV28
CASRGGYNEQFF
TGTGCCAGCAGGGGGGGGTACAATGAGCAGTTCTTC
>-|TRBJ2-1|TRBD2|TRBV27
CASSLSSGTRVSYNEQFF
TGTGCCAGCAGTTTATCGAGCGGGACTAGGGTCTCCTACAATGAGCAGTTCTTC
>few|TRBJ2-3|TRBD2|TRBV4-2
CASSQAPGGPADTQYF
TGTGCCAGCAGCCAAGCCCCGGGAGGGCCGGCAGATACGCAGTATTTT
>-|TRBJ1-1|-|TRBV28
CASSLQRGVRGTEAFF
TGTGCCAGCAGTTTACAGCGCGGGGTCAGGGGCACTGAAGCTTTCTTT
>-|TRBJ2-3|TRBD2|TRBV29-1
CSVLPSGRADTQYF
TGCAGCGTTTTACCTAGCGGGAGAGCAGATACGCAGTATTTT
>-|TRBJ2-1|TRBD2|TRBV18
CASSPGLAGSYNEQFF
TGTGCCAGCTCACCGGGACTAGCGGGAAGCTACAATGAGCAGTTCTTC
>-|TRBJ1-1|TRBD1|TRBV10-2
CATSGQGVTEAFF
TGCGCCACCTCGGGACAGGGAGTCACTGAAGCTTTCTTT
>-|TRBJ2-5|TRBD2|TRBV5-4
CASSLAGEGGETQYF
TGTGCCAGCAGCTTGGCTGGGGAGGGCGGAGAGACCCAGTACTTC
>-|TRBJ2-3|-|TRBV29-1
CSVAQVLAATPQYF
TGCAGCGTGGCCCAAGTCTTAGCCGCTACACCCCAGTATTTT
>-|TRBJ2-6|-|TRBV19
CASSTANSGANVLTF
TGTGCCAGTAGTACAGCCAATTCTGGGGCCAACGTCCTGACTTTC
>-|TRBJ2-7|-|TRBV11-2
CASTSPRGGVYEQYF
TGTGCCAGCACCTCTCCCCGGGGAGGAGTCTACGAGCAGTACTTC
>-|TRBJ2-5|TRBD2|TRBV6-6
CASSYSPSGMAQYF
TGTGCCAGCAGTTACTCTCCTAGCGGGATGGCCCAGTACTTC
>-|TRBJ2-7|-|TRBV5-8
CASSPTGHTWRDTYEQYF
TGTGCCAGCAGCCCAACGGGACACACCTGGCGGGACACCTACGAGCAGTACTTC
>-|TRBJ2-7|TRBD1|TRBV5-4
CASSQGWTGGYEQYF
TGTGCCAGCAGTCAGGGATGGACAGGGGGATACGAGCAGTACTTC
>-|TRBJ1-1|-|TRBV4-1
CASSQDIWGRSTEAFF
TGCGCCAGCAGCCAAGACATATGGGGGCGTAGCACTGAAGCTTTCTTT
>-|TRBJ2-7|TRBD2|TRBV4-3
CASSQATGGPSDEQYF
TGCGCCAGCAGCCAAGCCACGGGAGGGCCTTCCGACGAGCAGTACTTC
>-|TRBJ2-7|TRBD2|TRBV5-1
CASSLSGLAVSYEQYF
TGCGCCAGCAGCTTGTCCGGACTAGCGGTTTCCTACGAGCAGTACTTC
>-|TRBJ1-2|-|TRBV10-1
CASSQGIYYGYTF
TGCGCCAGCAGCCAGGGGATCTACTATGGCTACACCTTC
>-|TRBJ1-2|-|TRBV4-1
CASSQVGLHQSNYGYTF
TGCGCCAGCAGCCAAGTAGGACTCCACCAATCTAACTATGGCTACACCTTC
>-|TRBJ1-2|TRBD1|TRBV19
CASTSPPTGGYGYTF
TGTGCCAGTACTTCGCCGCCAACAGGGGGCTATGGCTACACCTTC
>many|TRBJ1-5|-|TRBV7-9
CASSSQGDQPQHF
TGTGCCAGCAGCTCACAAGGAGATCAGCCCCAGCATTTT
>-|TRBJ1-1|-|TRBV7-9
CASSSPPGLNTEAFF
TGTGCCAGCAGTTCACCCCCAGGGTTAAACACTGAAGCTTTCTTT
>many|TRBJ1-2|-|TRBV7-9
CASSLIQGYTF
TGTGCCAGCAGCTTAATCCAGGGCTACACCTTC
>-|TRBJ2-5|-|TRBV28
CASSPLFRETQYF
TGTGCCAGCAGTCCCCTATTTCGGGAGACCCAGTACTTC
>-|TRBJ1-1|-|TRBV19
CASSKIQGQGTSTEAFF
TGTGCCAGTAGTAAGATTCAAGGGCAGGGGACGAGCACTGAAGCTTTCTTT